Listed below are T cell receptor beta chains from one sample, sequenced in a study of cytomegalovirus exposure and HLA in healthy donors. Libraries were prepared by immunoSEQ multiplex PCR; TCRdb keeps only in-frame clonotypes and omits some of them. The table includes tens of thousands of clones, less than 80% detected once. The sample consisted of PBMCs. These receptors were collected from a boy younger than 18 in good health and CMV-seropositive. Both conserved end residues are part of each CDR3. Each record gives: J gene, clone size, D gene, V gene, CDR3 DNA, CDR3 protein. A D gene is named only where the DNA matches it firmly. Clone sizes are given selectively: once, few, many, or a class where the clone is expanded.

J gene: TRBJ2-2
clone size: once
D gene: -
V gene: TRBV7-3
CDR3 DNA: TGTGCCAGCAGCTTAACTAGCGTGGGCACCGGGGAGCTGTTTTTT
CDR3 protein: CASSLTSVGTGELFF

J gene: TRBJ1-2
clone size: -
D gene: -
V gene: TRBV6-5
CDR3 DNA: TGTGCCAGCAGTTACCGAGGACAGGGCTACACCTTC
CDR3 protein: CASSYRGQGYTF

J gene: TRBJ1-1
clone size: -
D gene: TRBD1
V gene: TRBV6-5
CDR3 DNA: TGTGCCAGCAGTGGACAGGGCCCCTACACTGAAGCTTTCTTT
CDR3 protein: CASSGQGPYTEAFF

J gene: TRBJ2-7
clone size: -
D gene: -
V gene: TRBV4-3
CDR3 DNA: TGCGCCAGCAGCCAAGTGCTAGGACAGTCCTACGAGCAGTACTTC
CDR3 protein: CASSQVLGQSYEQYF

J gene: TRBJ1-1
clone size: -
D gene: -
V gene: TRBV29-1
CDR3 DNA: TGCAGCGTTCGATCTACAGGGACGAACACTGAAGCTTTCTTT
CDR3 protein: CSVRSTGTNTEAFF

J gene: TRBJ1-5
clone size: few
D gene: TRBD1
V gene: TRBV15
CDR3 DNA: TGTGCCACCAGCAGGACAGGGCCCCATCAGCCCCAGCATTTT
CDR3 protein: CATSRTGPHQPQHF

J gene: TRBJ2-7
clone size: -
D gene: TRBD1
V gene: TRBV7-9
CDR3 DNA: TGTGCCAGCAGCTTAGAAGGGACAGGAAACGAGCAGTACTTC
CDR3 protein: CASSLEGTGNEQYF

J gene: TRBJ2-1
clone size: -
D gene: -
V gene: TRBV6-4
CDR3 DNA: TGTGCCAGCAGTGACGGCGGGGCAAACAATGAGCAGTTCTTC
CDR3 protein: CASSDGGANNEQFF

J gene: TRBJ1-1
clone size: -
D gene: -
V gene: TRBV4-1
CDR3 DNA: TGCGCCAGCAGCCAAGAAGGACCCCAGGTTACGGGGGAAGCTTTCTTT
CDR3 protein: CASSQEGPQVTGEAFF

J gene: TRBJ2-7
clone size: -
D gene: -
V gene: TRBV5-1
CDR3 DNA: TGCGCCAGCAGCTTGGGATCCAGGGTGATATACGAGCAGTACTTC
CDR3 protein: CASSLGSRVIYEQYF

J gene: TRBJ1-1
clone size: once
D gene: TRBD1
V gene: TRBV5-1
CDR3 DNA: TGCGCCAGCAGCTTTACCGGGACAGGGGCTTATTCCGGTGTAATGAACACTGAAGCTTTCTTT
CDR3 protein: CASSFTGTGAYSGVMNTEAFF